This section outlines one TCR beta chain sequence together with its context. Its antigen is unknown. This sample's time point: 2015-2016 season, pre-vaccination. No donor had influenza vaccine in the prior 6 months; all lived in the community. TCRB was sequenced at Survey level resolution. TCRdb's table, derived via immunoSEQ multiplex PCR, lists solely in-frame clones and lacks some. The sample lists about 2,100 clones, about 90% occurring once. The data derive from a study of follicular helper T cells after annual influenza vaccination. Study-wide points: The much larger non-cTfh compartments may have been undersampled.

Deletions cut 3 bases from V and 6 bases from J, with 14 bases between. The CDR3 extends over 14 amino acids. CDR1 is MNHNS and CDR2 is SASEGT in the germline V gene. Sequencing used CXCR5- memory CD4+ T cells sorted from blood, obtained on the day of influenza vaccination. The source is an adult who received the influenza vaccine. The chain employs TRBV6-1 and TRBJ1-1, with unresolved D. CDR3 protein: CASSDRGGLSEAFF. CDR3 DNA: TGTGCCAGCAGTGACCGGGGAGGTCTCTCTGAAGCTTTCTTT.